The rows below give T cell receptor beta chains drawn from one sample of a study of type 1 regulatory T cells. TCRdb processed the reads anew with MiXCR; each CDR3 protein has one entry. The table lists approximately 97,000 distinct CDR3 sequences, 25% to 40% of them singletons. The material sequenced was CD4+ T cells, either the whole sample or a sorted fraction (not recorded which). The receptor source for this set is a human donor in good health. The CDR3 runs from the conserved cysteine through the conserved F or W. Each record gives: J gene, clone size, D gene, V gene, CDR3 protein, CDR3 DNA. D genes are given only for firm matches. Clone size is not always given. Where it is, it says once, few, many or a class for expanded clones.

j_gene: TRBJ2-3; abundance: .; d_gene: .; v_gene: TRBV18; CDR3aa: CASSAATSTDTQYF; CDR3nt: TGTGCCAGCTCGGCGGCTACTAGCACAGATACGCAGTATTTT
j_gene: TRBJ2-1; abundance: few; d_gene: TRBD1; v_gene: TRBV5-1; CDR3aa: CASSRTGTDYNEQFF; CDR3nt: TGCGCCAGCAGCAGAACCGGGACAGACTACAATGAGCAGTTCTTC
j_gene: TRBJ1-4; abundance: .; d_gene: .; v_gene: TRBV10-3; CDR3aa: CAISGDRSEKLFF; CDR3nt: TGTGCCATCAGCGGCGATCGGAGTGAAAAACTGTTTTTT
j_gene: TRBJ2-7; abundance: .; d_gene: .; v_gene: TRBV20-1; CDR3aa: CSARRDSRAYEQYF; CDR3nt: TGCAGTGCTAGGCGGGACTCGCGTGCCTACGAGCAGTACTTC
j_gene: TRBJ2-1; abundance: .; d_gene: TRBD1; v_gene: TRBV27; CDR3aa: CASSQLGPGQGIIYNEQFF; CDR3nt: TGTGCCAGCAGTCAGTTGGGCCCGGGACAGGGAATTATCTACAATGAGCAGTTCTTC
j_gene: TRBJ1-1; abundance: few; d_gene: .; v_gene: TRBV5-1; CDR3aa: CASSWTPEVEAFF; CDR3nt: TGCGCCAGCAGCTGGACACCCGAGGTTGAAGCTTTCTTT
j_gene: TRBJ2-3; abundance: .; d_gene: .; v_gene: TRBV10-3; CDR3aa: CAISATDLNTDTQYF; CDR3nt: TGTGCCATCAGTGCGACAGATCTGAACACAGATACGCAGTATTTT
j_gene: TRBJ2-7; abundance: .; d_gene: .; v_gene: TRBV5-1; CDR3aa: CASSPSHSRVGTYEQYF; CDR3nt: TGCGCCAGCAGTCCTTCACATAGCCGGGTTGGGACCTACGAGCAGTACTTC
j_gene: TRBJ2-1; abundance: few; d_gene: .; v_gene: TRBV7-3; CDR3aa: CASSLIADSYNEQFF; CDR3nt: TGTGCCAGCAGCTTAATAGCGGACTCCTACAATGAGCAGTTCTTC
j_gene: TRBJ2-7; abundance: .; d_gene: TRBD1; v_gene: TRBV10-3; CDR3aa: CAISAGTGAYEQYF; CDR3nt: TGTGCCATCAGTGCCGGGACAGGGGCCTACGAGCAGTACTTC
j_gene: TRBJ1-2; abundance: .; d_gene: .; v_gene: TRBV28; CDR3aa: CASREGVRGYTF; CDR3nt: TGTGCCAGCAGAGAAGGGGTTCGTGGCTACACCTTC
j_gene: TRBJ2-3; abundance: .; d_gene: .; v_gene: TRBV5-4; CDR3aa: CASSLTGNTDTQYF; CDR3nt: TGTGCCAGCAGCTTAACAGGGAACACAGATACGCAGTATTTT
j_gene: TRBJ2-2; abundance: .; d_gene: .; v_gene: TRBV19; CDR3aa: CASIKGEISTGELFF; CDR3nt: TGTGCCAGTATCAAGGGCGAAATAAGCACCGGGGAGCTGTTTTTT
j_gene: TRBJ2-5; abundance: .; d_gene: .; v_gene: TRBV3-1; CDR3aa: CASSQELLRETQYF; CDR3nt: TGTGCCAGCAGCCAAGAGCTCCTACGGGAGACCCAGTACTTC
j_gene: TRBJ2-3; abundance: .; d_gene: .; v_gene: TRBV15; CDR3aa: CATSSPRPVDTQYF; CDR3nt: TGTGCCACCAGCAGCCCCAGACCAGTAGATACGCAGTATTTT
j_gene: TRBJ2-1; abundance: few; d_gene: TRBD2; v_gene: TRBV27; CDR3aa: CASGVQREFNEQFF; CDR3nt: TGTGCCAGCGGGGTGCAGCGGGAATTTAATGAGCAGTTCTTC
j_gene: TRBJ2-3; abundance: .; d_gene: TRBD1; v_gene: TRBV6-1; CDR3aa: CASSEGGTADTQYF; CDR3nt: TGTGCCAGCAGTGAAGGTGGGACAGCCGATACGCAGTATTTT
j_gene: TRBJ2-5; abundance: few; d_gene: .; v_gene: TRBV5-1; CDR3aa: CASSLNGLNQESQYF; CDR3nt: TGCGCCAGCAGCTTAAACGGACTAAATCAAGAGTCCCAGTACTTC
j_gene: TRBJ1-1; abundance: few; d_gene: .; v_gene: TRBV28; CDR3aa: CASRTAGTLNTEAFF; CDR3nt: TGTGCCAGCAGGACAGCAGGGACCTTGAACACTGAAGCTTTCTTT
j_gene: TRBJ2-3; abundance: .; d_gene: .; v_gene: TRBV20-1; CDR3aa: CSASVGRRVQGTDTQYF; CDR3nt: TGCAGTGCTAGCGTGGGCCGGCGGGTACAGGGTACAGATACGCAGTATTTT
j_gene: TRBJ1-2; abundance: few; d_gene: .; v_gene: TRBV30; CDR3aa: CAWTGQGGGYTF; CDR3nt: TGTGCCTGGACGGGCCAGGGTGGTGGCTACACCTTC
j_gene: TRBJ2-3; abundance: .; d_gene: .; v_gene: TRBV6-6; CDR3aa: CASTSAGGGDTQYF; CDR3nt: TGTGCCAGCACCTCCGCCGGGGGCGGAGATACGCAGTATTTT
j_gene: TRBJ1-2; abundance: .; d_gene: TRBD1; v_gene: TRBV5-1; CDR3aa: CASSRDRAMFYGYTF; CDR3nt: TGCGCCAGCAGCCGGGACAGGGCCATGTTCTATGGCTACACCTTC
j_gene: TRBJ2-7; abundance: .; d_gene: TRBD2; v_gene: TRBV20-1; CDR3aa: CSALGEGLEYEQYF; CDR3nt: TGCAGTGCCCTCGGGGAGGGGCTGGAGTACGAGCAGTACTTC
j_gene: TRBJ2-5; abundance: few; d_gene: TRBD2; v_gene: TRBV10-1; CDR3aa: CASSGGRGGETQYF; CDR3nt: TGCGCCAGCAGTGGCGGGAGAGGAGGGGAGACCCAGTACTTC
j_gene: TRBJ1-1; abundance: .; d_gene: .; v_gene: TRBV10-2; CDR3aa: CASRGALEVYTNPTEAFF; CDR3nt: TGCGCCAGCCGGGGGGCGCTTGAGGTCTACACCAACCCCACTGAAGCTTTCTTT
j_gene: TRBJ2-1; abundance: few; d_gene: TRBD1; v_gene: TRBV12-3/TRBV12-4; CDR3aa: CAITIRDRYNEQFF; CDR3nt: TGTGCCATCACCATCCGGGACAGGTACAATGAGCAGTTCTTC
j_gene: TRBJ1-5; abundance: few; d_gene: TRBD1; v_gene: TRBV24-1; CDR3aa: CATGRGQGDNQPQHF; CDR3nt: TGTGCCACCGGGAGGGGACAGGGGGACAATCAGCCCCAGCATTTT
j_gene: TRBJ1-1; abundance: .; d_gene: .; v_gene: TRBV12-3/TRBV12-4; CDR3aa: CASSPHTGPTEAFF; CDR3nt: TGTGCCAGCAGTCCCCACACGGGACCCACTGAAGCTTTCTTT
j_gene: TRBJ1-2; abundance: few; d_gene: .; v_gene: TRBV10-1; CDR3aa: CASSESRDGNYGYTF; CDR3nt: TGCGCCAGCAGTGAGTCTAGGGACGGCAACTATGGCTACACCTTC
j_gene: TRBJ2-7; abundance: once; d_gene: .; v_gene: TRBV20-1; CDR3aa: CSARDSLGRSRYEQYF; CDR3nt: TGCAGTGCTAGAGATAGCCTGGGGAGGAGTAGGTACGAGCAGTACTTC
j_gene: TRBJ1-2; abundance: once; d_gene: .; v_gene: TRBV29-1; CDR3aa: CSVEDPPGQGYTF; CDR3nt: TGCAGCGTTGAAGATCCCCCCGGGCAGGGCTACACCTTC
j_gene: TRBJ1-2; abundance: .; d_gene: .; v_gene: TRBV6-1; CDR3aa: CASRSQNYGYTF; CDR3nt: TGTGCCAGCAGGTCACAGAACTATGGCTACACCTTC
j_gene: TRBJ2-1; abundance: .; d_gene: .; v_gene: TRBV10-3; CDR3aa: CATALTRNNEQFF; CDR3nt: TGTGCCACCGCCCTAACTAGAAACAATGAGCAGTTCTTC
j_gene: TRBJ1-1; abundance: .; d_gene: .; v_gene: TRBV18; CDR3aa: CASSPDMNTEAFF; CDR3nt: TGTGCCAGCTCACCAGACATGAACACTGAAGCTTTCTTT
j_gene: TRBJ2-7; abundance: .; d_gene: .; v_gene: TRBV6-6; CDR3aa: CASSTRGFSYEQYF; CDR3nt: TGTGCCAGCAGTACCAGGGGATTCTCCTACGAGCAGTACTTC
j_gene: TRBJ2-7; abundance: few; d_gene: TRBD1; v_gene: TRBV7-9; CDR3aa: CASSSGQGGYEQYF; CDR3nt: TGTGCCAGCAGCTCGGGACAGGGAGGATACGAGCAGTACTTC
j_gene: TRBJ2-1; abundance: .; d_gene: TRBD2; v_gene: TRBV29-1; CDR3aa: CSSTPGRETSGTIDEQFF; CDR3nt: TGCAGTTCAACCCCGGGACGAGAGACTAGCGGGACTATCGATGAGCAGTTCTTC
j_gene: TRBJ2-3; abundance: .; d_gene: TRBD2; v_gene: TRBV7-2; CDR3aa: CASSLYGSGRAGTDTQYF; CDR3nt: TGTGCCAGCAGCTTATACGGTAGCGGGAGGGCAGGGACAGATACGCAGTATTTT
j_gene: TRBJ2-1; abundance: few; d_gene: TRBD2; v_gene: TRBV28; CDR3aa: CASSLSIAGVGYNEQFF; CDR3nt: TGTGCCAGCAGTTTATCCATAGCGGGAGTCGGCTACAATGAGCAGTTCTTC
j_gene: TRBJ1-1; abundance: .; d_gene: .; v_gene: TRBV18; CDR3aa: CASSPPGSTGPGAEAFF; CDR3nt: TGTGCCAGCTCACCACCCGGGTCGACTGGACCAGGCGCTGAAGCTTTCTTT
j_gene: TRBJ1-2; abundance: few; d_gene: .; v_gene: TRBV6-2/TRBV6-3; CDR3aa: CASSYLRDARNYGYTF; CDR3nt: TGTGCCAGCAGTTACTTGCGGGACGCGCGTAACTATGGCTACACCTTC
j_gene: TRBJ2-2; abundance: few; d_gene: .; v_gene: TRBV27; CDR3aa: CASSSTPGVKTGELFF; CDR3nt: TGTGCCAGCAGTTCCACTCCGGGTGTCAAGACCGGGGAGCTGTTTTTT
j_gene: TRBJ2-5; abundance: few; d_gene: .; v_gene: TRBV7-2; CDR3aa: CASSTQRGSRETQYF; CDR3nt: TGTGCCAGCAGCACTCAACGGGGTAGCCGGGAGACCCAGTACTTC
j_gene: TRBJ2-3; abundance: .; d_gene: .; v_gene: TRBV6-2/TRBV6-3; CDR3aa: CASSYADTQYF; CDR3nt: TGTGCCAGCAGTTATGCCGATACGCAGTATTTT
j_gene: TRBJ2-7; abundance: .; d_gene: .; v_gene: TRBV5-4; CDR3aa: CASSIVGLPSEQYF; CDR3nt: TGTGCCAGCAGCATAGTCGGACTCCCCTCCGAGCAGTACTTC
j_gene: TRBJ2-1; abundance: .; d_gene: .; v_gene: TRBV20-1; CDR3aa: CSATMAANNEQFF; CDR3nt: TGCAGTGCTACGATGGCGGCCAACAATGAGCAGTTCTTC
j_gene: TRBJ2-7; abundance: few; d_gene: TRBD1; v_gene: TRBV29-1; CDR3aa: CSVGGQGAYEQYF; CDR3nt: TGCAGCGTTGGGGGACAGGGGGCCTACGAGCAGTACTTC
j_gene: TRBJ2-1; abundance: .; d_gene: TRBD2; v_gene: TRBV7-8; CDR3aa: CASSLVGGRAYEQFF; CDR3nt: TGTGCCAGCAGCTTAGTGGGCGGGAGGGCCTATGAGCAGTTCTTC